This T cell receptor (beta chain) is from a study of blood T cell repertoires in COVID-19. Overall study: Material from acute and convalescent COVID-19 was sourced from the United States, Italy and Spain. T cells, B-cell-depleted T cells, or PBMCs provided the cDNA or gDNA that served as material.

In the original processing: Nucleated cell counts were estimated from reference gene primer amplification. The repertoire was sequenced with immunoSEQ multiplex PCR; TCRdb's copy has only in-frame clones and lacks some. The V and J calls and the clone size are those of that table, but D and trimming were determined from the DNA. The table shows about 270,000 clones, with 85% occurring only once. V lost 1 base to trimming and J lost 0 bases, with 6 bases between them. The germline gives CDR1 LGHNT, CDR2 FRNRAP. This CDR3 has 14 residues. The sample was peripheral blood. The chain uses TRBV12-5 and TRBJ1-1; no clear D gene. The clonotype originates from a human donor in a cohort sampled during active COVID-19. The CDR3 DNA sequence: TGTGCTAGTGGTTTGGCCTTTATGAACACTGAAGCTTTCTTT. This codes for CASGLAFMNTEAFF.